Below are 2 T cell receptor beta chains sequenced from a single sample in a study of Ad26.COV2.S vaccination and SARS-CoV-2 variants. The treatment here: roughly 19 received Ad26.COV2.S at low or high dose, single or two shots; a few received placebo; per-sample allocation not given. The samples were gathered on day 63 after the first injection of vaccine or placebo. Profiled with immunoSEQ multiplex PCR; TCRdb holds only in-frame clones, not every one. This repertoire shows about 680,000 clones, more than 80% found once; its top ten account for approximately 1.5%. The sequences come from peripheral blood, collected in a trial of Ad26.COV2.S vaccine versus placebo. These receptors were obtained from a person between 18 and 60 years old who received the Ad26.COV2.S COVID-19 vaccine or a placebo.

The V call is TRBV2, the J call TRBJ2-2; D possibly corresponds to TRBD1 (6 bases). V was clipped by 2 bases and J by 4 bases, with 11 bases between them. This CDR3 region has 15 residues. CDR1 and CDR2 (germline): SNHLY, FYNNEI. CDR3 bases: TGTGCCAGCAGTGAACTTAAAGGGGGCACCGGGGAGCTGTTTTTT. Translated, it gives CASSELKGGTGELFF.

V usage is TRBV7-9 and J usage is TRBJ2-3; TRBD1 or TRBD2 may be the D gene (5 bases each). The CDR3 sequence is 14 residues long. Per the germline V gene, CDR1 is SEHNR and CDR2 is FQNEAQ (reference sequence). V was pared by 4 bases and J by 6 bases, with 14 bases between. This CDR3 is CASSSPGPRDTQYF. The CDR3 DNA sequence: TGTGCCAGCAGCTCTCCGGGACCTAGGGATACGCAGTATTTT. The whole variable domain, remainder taken from reference TRBV7-9 and TRBJ2-3, is DTGVSQNPRHKITKRGQNVTFRCDPISEHNRLYWYRQTLGQGPEFLTYFQNEAQLEKSRLLSDRFSAERPKGSFSTLEIQRTEQGDSAMYLCASSSPGPRDTQYFGPGTRLTVL.